What follows are 24 T cell receptor beta chains derived from one specimen sequenced in a study of blood T cell repertoires in COVID-19. Profiled with immunoSEQ multiplex PCR; TCRdb holds only in-frame clones, not every one. The sample shows under 250,000 clones, around four fifths of them seen only once. The sample was peripheral blood. The source of these receptors is a man aged 35-49 years with active or convalescent COVID-19.

The rearrangement uses TRBV2 and TRBJ2-5; possibly TRBD2 for D (6 bases). CDR1 and CDR2 from the germline V gene are SNHLY and FYNNEI. V was pared by 1 base and J by 5 bases, with 17 bases between. The CDR3 is 16 amino acids. The CDR3 sequence is CASSEGVAGMRETQYF. CDR3 DNA: TGTGCCAGCAGTGAAGGGGTCGCGGGGATGCGGGAGACCCAGTACTTC.

The chain links TRBV25-1 to TRBJ1-5; TRBD1 might be the D (6 bases). Germline V lookup: CDR1 MGHDK, CDR2 SYGVNS. CDR3 length: 15 residues. With 6 bases removed from V and 0 bases from J, the gap between germline ends came to 12 bases. CDR3 sequence reads: CASSTDRYSNQPQHF. CDR3 nucleotides: TGTGCCAGCAGCACTGACAGGTATAGCAATCAGCCCCAGCATTTT.

V is TRBV21-1 and J is TRBJ1-2; the DNA was not used to check the table's D call, TRBD1. TRBV21-1 is a listed pseudogene. The CDR3 runs to 15 residues. The CDR3 protein is CASSKGAHRDYGYTF. The CDR3 nucleotides read TGTGCCAGCAGCAAAGGGGCCCACAGGGACTATGGCTACACCTTC.

The chain has TRBV19 and TRBJ1-1; possible D gene TRBD1, 5 bases. This CDR3 region has 15 residues. Germline V lookup: CDR1 LNHDA, CDR2 SQIVND (reference sequence). Trimming pared 3 bases from V and 4 bases from J, leaving 15 bases between. CDR3 region: CASSMGGVRSTEAFF. Here the CDR3 DNA reads TGTGCCAGTAGTATGGGGGGGGTGAGAAGCACTGAAGCTTTCTTT. The whole variable domain, remainder taken from reference TRBV19 and TRBJ1-1, is DGGITQSPKYLFRKEGQNVTLSCEQNLNHDAMYWYRQDPGQGLRLIYYSQIVNDFQKGDIAEGYSVSREKKESFPLTVTSAQKNPTAFYLCASSMGGVRSTEAFFGQGTRLTVV.

The CDR3 region has the DNA TGTGCCAGCTCTCCGAGGGGGGGGCTCATGAACACTGAAGCTTTCTTT. This sequence encodes CASSPRGGLMNTEAFF. The chain has TRBV18 and TRBJ1-1; weak D call: TRBD1 (6 bases). CDR1 is KGHSH, CDR2 LQKENI, per germline. V lost 6 bases to trimming and J lost 0 bases, with 17 bases between them. This CDR3 spans 16 amino acids.

This clone has just one count. The V call is TRBV30, the J call TRBJ1-2; the D is unclear. The germline V and J ends were trimmed by 3 bases and 7 bases, with 12 bases remaining between them. This CDR3 has 12 amino acids. Looked up from germline, CDR1 is GTSNPN and CDR2 is SVGIG (reference sequence). CDR3 sequence (DNA): TGTGCCTGGAGCCCCGGGTCGACTGGCTACACCTTC. Encoded protein: CAWSPGSTGYTF.

This clone has only one observation. The CDR3 nucleotides are TGTGCCAGCAGTTACTCGAACCGGGGGGTTAATGAGCAGTTCTTC. Residues: CASSYSNRGVNEQFF. V is TRBV6-5 and J is TRBJ2-1; 7 nucleotides agree with TRBD2. There are 15 residues in the CDR3. Trimming took 0 bases from V and 7 from J; bases not matched to a gene: 6. Germline V lookup: CDR1 MNHEY, CDR2 SVGAGI.

The V call is TRBV11-3, the J call TRBJ2-5; a weak D match, TRBD1 (6 bases). Trimming took 1 base from V and 5 from J, leaving 11 bases between them. CDR1 SGHNT and CDR2 YENEEA come from the germline V gene. The CDR3 is made up of 14 amino acids. As DNA, the CDR3 is TGTGCCAGCAGCTTAGTATCAGGGGAGGAGACCCAGTACTTC. Translation: CASSLVSGEETQYF.

The rearrangement uses TRBV5-6 and TRBJ1-1; D is possibly TRBD1 (6 bases). Germline V gene sequence: CDR1 SGHDT, CDR2 YYEEEE. V lost 6 bases and J 4 bases, leaving 16 bases between the germline ends. The CDR3 length is 14 residues. In DNA, the CDR3 is TGTGCCAGCATCATGACAGGCGGAGGCACTGAAGCTTTCTTT. Residues: CASIMTGGGTEAFF.

In its sample, this clone was seen a few times. V and J are TRBV29-1 and TRBJ2-5; TRBD2 agrees at 10 bases. The CDR3 totals 16 residues. CDR1 is SQVTM and CDR2 is ANQGSEA in the germline V gene. V lost 3 bases to trimming and J lost 2 bases; unmatched junction nucleotides: 9. The CDR3 reads CSVEKREGRIQETQYF. The CDR3 nucleotides read TGCAGCGTTGAGAAGCGGGAGGGTCGAATACAAGAGACCCAGTACTTC.

J is TRBJ2-2 and V is TRBV11-2; TRBD2 agrees at 10 bases. The V gene's germline CDR1 is SGHAT and CDR2 FQNNGV. This CDR3 is built from 15 residues. Trimming removed 2 bases from V and 5 bases from J; junction bases left unmatched: 2. Here the CDR3 reads CASSLTSGITGELFF. The CDR3 DNA sequence: TGTGCCAGCAGCTTAACTAGCGGGATAACCGGGGAGCTGTTTTTT.

This chain joins TRBV6-1 and TRBJ2-7; D uncertain. The germline V gene encodes CDR1 MNHNS and CDR2 SASEGT. V was cut by 3 bases and J by 3 bases, with 3 bases left in between. The CDR3 is 11 amino acids. DNA for the CDR3: TGTGCCAGCAGTGACGGCTACGAGCAGTACTTC. It is translated as CASSDGYEQYF.

This clone has just a few counts. V is TRBV30 and J is TRBJ2-7; 8 nucleotides match TRBD1. V shed 0 bases, J shed 4 bases, and the junction held 8 bases outside the gene matches. Germline CDR1 GTSNPN, CDR2 SVGIG (reference sequence). The CDR3 covers 15 residues. CDR3 sequence (DNA): TGTGCCTGGAGTGTAGGGGGGACAGGAGCTTACGAGCAGTACTTC. Protein: CAWSVGGTGAYEQYF.

This clone was picked up a small number of times. This sequence joins TRBV5-1 and TRBJ2-1; 10 bases map to TRBD1. Germline assignment: CDR1 SGHRS and CDR2 YFSETQ. J lost 1 base, V lost 5 bases, and 9 bases had no gene match. The CDR3 extends over 17 amino acids. CDR3 coding DNA: TGCGCCAGCAGTGATGGACAGGGGGTATGGTCCTACAATGAGCAGTTCTTC. This translates into CASSDGQGVWSYNEQFF.

The chain carries TRBV28 and TRBJ2-3; 9 bases agree with TRBD2. The CDR3 is made up of 14 amino acids. The V gene end was trimmed by 6 bases and the J gene end by 6 bases; junction bases not matched to a gene: 7. The germline gives CDR1 MDHEN, CDR2 SYDVKM. CDR3 sequence reads: CASSPRGGMDTQYF. In DNA, the CDR3 is TGTGCCAGCAGCCCGCGGGGGGGCATGGATACGCAGTATTTT. Full variable domain (rest looked up from reference TRBV28 and TRBJ2-3): DVKVTQSSRYLVKRTGEKVFLECVQDMDHENMFWYRQDPGLGLRLIYFSYDVKMKEKGDIPEGYSVSREKKERFSLILESASTNQTSMYLCASSPRGGMDTQYFGPGTRLTVL.

This chain links TRBV7-9 with TRBJ2-7; 7 nucleotides align to TRBD2. This CDR3 spans 15 amino acids. V shed 3 bases, J shed 5 bases, and the junction held 10 bases outside the gene matches. Germline CDR1 SEHNR, CDR2 FQNEAQ (reference sequence). Written as DNA, the CDR3 is TGTGCCAGCAGCTTCGGGTTCGGGGAGGGCGACGAGCAGTACTTC. Its translation is CASSFGFGEGDEQYF.

Of note for this clone: The same CDR3 arises from other DNA sequences in this sample as well. The chain is built from TRBV6-5 and TRBJ1-5, with 7 bases fitting TRBD1. With 6 bases clipped from V and 2 bases from J, the junction kept 4 bases outside the gene matches. This CDR3 is 14 amino acids long. Germline CDR1 is MNHEY and CDR2 is SVGAGI. The chain's CDR3 is CASRGGTGNQPQHF. CDR3 coding DNA: TGTGCCAGCAGAGGTGGGACAGGCAATCAGCCCCAGCATTTT.

The chain couples TRBV2 to TRBJ1-4; 8 bases are shared with TRBD1. Germline V lookup: CDR1 SNHLY, CDR2 FYNNEI. Unmatched junction bases numbered 5, after V lost 5 bases and J lost 6 bases. The CDR3 contains 14 residues. DNA for the CDR3: TGTGCCAGCAGTACCGACAGGGGAGATGAAAAACTGTTTTTT. Translation gives CASSTDRGDEKLFF.

The chain recombines TRBV2 with TRBJ1-6; D unclear. Germline loops: CDR1 SNHLY, CDR2 FYNNEI. This CDR3 has 13 residues. The ends were cut back, 7 bases at V and 10 bases at J, with 14 bases in the middle. This CDR3 reads CASILGSGSPLHF. The CDR3 region has the DNA TGTGCCAGCATCCTAGGGTCGGGATCACCCCTCCACTTT.

This clone is a singleton in its sample. The V and J genes are TRBV6-5 and TRBJ2-1; 11 nucleotides align to TRBD1. The trim removed 4 bases at V and 4 bases at J, leaving 3 bases unmatched. Germline V gives CDR1 MNHEY, CDR2 SVGAGI. The CDR3 spans 15 residues. In DNA form, the CDR3 reads TGTGCCAGCAGTTTTGGGACAGGGGGATACAATGAGCAGTTCTTC. This gives the protein CASSFGTGGYNEQFF.

V gene TRBV19 combines with J gene TRBJ1-3; 9 nucleotides line up with TRBD1. V shed 6 bases and J 9 bases; nucleotides not matched to a gene: 9. CDR3 length equals 14 residues. Germline CDR1 reads LNHDA; CDR2 reads SQIVND (reference sequence). CDR3 coding DNA: TGTGCCAGTAGCCACCGGGACAGGGTCCTCACCATATATTTT. The encoded protein is CASSHRDRVLTIYF.

The genes are TRBV29-1 and TRBJ1-2; a weak D match, TRBD1 (5 bases). The CDR3 has 14 residues. Germline CDR1 SQVTM, CDR2 ANQGSEA. Trimming stripped 7 bases from V and 4 bases from J, with 19 bases between. The CDR3 loop is CSADRGSEIYGYTF. CDR3 coding DNA: TGCAGCGCTGACAGAGGCTCGGAAATCTATGGCTACACCTTC.

This sequence joins TRBV7-9 and TRBJ2-7; maybe TRBD2 (5 bases). CDR1 SEHNR and CDR2 FQNEAQ come from the germline V gene (reference sequence). The CDR3 consists of 13 residues. V lost 1 base, J lost 7 bases, and 11 bases lay in between. CDR3 coding DNA: TGTGCCAGCAGCTTAGAGAGGGATCGGGAGCAGTACTTC. Translation: CASSLERDREQYF.

This chain connects TRBV29-1 to TRBJ1-1, with 7 nucleotides matching TRBD1. Germline trimming cut 7 bases from V and 4 bases from J; bases unmatched to any gene: 15. Germline V gene data show CDR1 as SQVTM and CDR2 as ANQGSEA. CDR3 length: 15 residues. The CDR3 is CSALGRQGVGTEAFF. The CDR3 DNA is TGCAGCGCACTGGGTCGACAGGGCGTCGGCACTGAAGCTTTCTTT.